These 23 T cell receptor beta chains were sequenced from one sample in a study of blood T cell repertoires in COVID-19. Some clones are missing from TCRdb's copy, which holds only in-frame ones; the method was immunoSEQ multiplex PCR. The sample has approximately 190,000 clones; 70% to 90% are singletons. What was sequenced was peripheral blood. The origin of the receptors is a man between 65 and 85 years old with active or convalescent COVID-19.

The chain carries TRBV19 and TRBJ2-3; 8 bases are shared with TRBD2. CDR1 LNHDA and CDR2 SQIVND come from the germline V gene (reference sequence). V lost 5 bases and J lost 3; bases outside the gene matches: 4. The CDR3 has 14 residues. Here the CDR3 DNA reads TGTGCCAGTAGTGTCGGGGGGGGAACAGATACGCAGTATTTT. It yields the protein CASSVGGGTDTQYF.

This chain uses TRBV9 with TRBJ1-6; TRBD1 matches at 8 bases. The length of the CDR3 is 15 residues. J gave up 9 bases and V 0 bases, and 5 bases lay outside the gene matches. Germline-derived CDR1 and CDR2 are SGDLS and YYNGEE. CDR3 DNA sequence: TGTGCCAGCAGCGTAGATGCAGGGGGCTTTTCACCCCTCCACTTT. Translating it yields CASSVDAGGFSPLHF.

The chain carries TRBV28 and TRBJ1-5, with D perhaps TRBD1 (6 bases). The V end lost 9 bases, the J end lost 4 bases, and 16 bases lay between the germline ends. Germline CDR1 MDHEN, CDR2 SYDVKM. This CDR3 has 14 amino acids. This chain's CDR3 is CASVQGMRNQPQHF. CDR3 sequence (DNA): TGTGCCAGTGTACAGGGTATGCGGAATCAGCCCCAGCATTTT.

This rearrangement joins TRBV10-2 to TRBJ2-5; 10 bases fit TRBD2. The CDR3 spans 16 residues. The V gene's germline CDR1 is WSHSY and CDR2 SAAADI. With V trimmed by 6 bases and J by 1 base, 8 bases remained unmatched. This CDR3 is CASRASGGASQETQYF. In DNA form, the CDR3 reads TGCGCCAGCAGGGCTAGCGGGGGCGCGAGCCAAGAGACCCAGTACTTC.

J is TRBJ2-3 and V is TRBV25-1; 8 bases are shared with TRBD1. The trim removed 5 bases at V and 3 bases at J, leaving 7 bases unmatched. Germline values: CDR1 MGHDK, CDR2 SYGVNS. The CDR3 runs 15 residues. The CDR3 nucleotides are TGTGCCAGCAGTAACACAGGGGGACGGACAGATACGCAGTATTTT. Translated, it gives CASSNTGGRTDTQYF.

This clone was seen a handful of times. The chain uses TRBV7-2 and TRBJ1-2, with a weak D call TRBD1 (5 bases). Trimming removed 2 bases at V and 5 bases at J, with 6 bases between. The germline gives CDR1 SGHTA, CDR2 FQGNSA. The CDR3 is made up of 12 amino acids. In DNA form, the CDR3 reads TGTGCCAGCAGCTTAAGGGGTTATGGCTACACCTTC. This codes for CASSLRGYGYTF. Filled out from reference TRBV7-2 and TRBJ1-2, the complete variable domain reads GAGVSQSPSNKVTEKGKDVELRCDPISGHTALYWYRQSLGQGLEFLIYFQGNSAPDKSGLPSDRFSAERTGGSVSTLTIQRTQQEDSAVYLCASSLRGYGYTFGSGTRLTVV.

The rearrangement joins TRBV11-2 to TRBJ2-1, with 8 nucleotides matching TRBD2. This CDR3 comprises 19 residues. V lost 8 bases, J lost 2 bases, and 20 bases stayed unmatched. From germline, CDR1 is SGHAT and CDR2 FQNNGV. The CDR3 DNA reads TGTGCCAGCGCCAGGGAGCCTCCAGCGGCTAGCGGGCCCTACAATGAGCAGTTCTTC. Its translation is CASAREPPAASGPYNEQFF.

The chain carries TRBV9 and TRBJ1-6, with D hard to call. The V gene lost 3 bases and the J gene lost 11 bases, with 12 bases spanning the gap. CDR3 size: 13 residues. Germline CDR1 reads SGDLS; CDR2 reads YYNGEE. The CDR3 reads CASSGPDTAPLHF. Written as DNA, the CDR3 is TGTGCCAGCAGCGGACCCGACACGGCACCCCTCCACTTT.

The gene calls are TRBV7-9 and TRBJ2-4; D not certain. Deletions cut 4 bases from V and 2 bases from J, with 9 bases between. This CDR3 contains 14 residues. The V gene's germline CDR1 is SEHNR and CDR2 FQNEAQ (reference sequence). The CDR3 DNA reads TGTGCCAGCAGCTCCCCACAGACCAAAAACATTCAGTACTTC. Its translation is CASSSPQTKNIQYF.

The V and J genes are TRBV6-1 and TRBJ2-7, with 11 bases aligning to TRBD2. This CDR3 has 19 residues. From germline, CDR1 is MNHNS and CDR2 SASEGT. After removal of 2 bases from V and 0 bases from J, the junction contained 12 bases not matched to a gene. The CDR3 bases are TGTGCCAGCAGTGAACCCAAAACTAGCGGGGGCCGAAGCTCCTACGAGCAGTACTTC. This encodes CASSEPKTSGGRSSYEQYF.

This clone was recorded only once. The chain joins TRBV29-1 to TRBJ1-1; 7 nucleotides match TRBD1. The germline V gene encodes CDR1 SQVTM and CDR2 ANQGSEA. The trim removed 5 bases at V and 5 bases at J, leaving 14 bases unmatched. This CDR3 has 15 amino acids. CDR3 loop: CSVLGDYRGSTEAFF. CDR3 nucleotide sequence: TGCAGCGTTCTTGGTGATTACAGGGGAAGTACTGAAGCTTTCTTT.

The J gene is TRBJ2-3, the V gene TRBV19, with TRBD2 matching over 7 bases. CDR3 length equals 15 residues. Germline CDR1 and CDR2: LNHDA and SQIVND (reference sequence). V lost 5 bases, J lost 2 bases, and 7 bases stayed unmatched. CDR3 residues: CASSGLAAPTDTQYF. The CDR3 bases are TGTGCCAGTAGTGGCCTAGCGGCGCCCACAGATACGCAGTATTTT.

The V and J genes are TRBV5-6 and TRBJ2-1; no clear D gene. Deletions cut 3 bases from V and 7 bases from J, with 14 bases between. The CDR3 runs to 14 residues. Germline-derived CDR1 and CDR2 are SGHDT and YYEEEE. CDR3: CASSSLASKNEQFF. Written as DNA, the CDR3 is TGTGCCAGCAGCTCTTTAGCAAGCAAGAATGAGCAGTTCTTC.

V gene TRBV28 combines with J gene TRBJ1-5; possibly TRBD1 for D (5 bases). V was trimmed by 3 bases and J by 0 bases, leaving 12 bases between them. There are 16 residues in the CDR3. CDR1 is MDHEN and CDR2 is SYDVKM in the germline V gene. In DNA form, the CDR3 reads TGTGCCAGCAGTTTTTTTTCTGGGGCTAGCAATCAGCCCCAGCATTTT. Translated: CASSFFSGASNQPQHF.

The chain combines TRBV2 with TRBJ1-5, with D uncertain. There are 12 residues in the CDR3. Per germline, CDR1 SNHLY and CDR2 FYNNEI. Trimming took off 5 bases at V and 5 bases at J, with 7 bases between the two ends. CDR3 sequence: CASSLEDQPQHF. CDR3 DNA sequence: TGTGCCAGCAGTCTGGAGGATCAGCCCCAGCATTTT.

The chain couples TRBV29-1 to TRBJ2-7, with D possibly matching TRBD1 (6 bases). With 2 bases removed from V and 6 bases from J, the gap between germline ends came to 14 bases. Germline loops: CDR1 SQVTM, CDR2 ANQGSEA. This CDR3 contains 13 residues. The CDR3: CSVEFTGKGEQYF. CDR3 nucleotides: TGCAGCGTTGAATTTACAGGGAAGGGCGAGCAGTACTTC.

The rearrangement joins TRBV2 to TRBJ2-6; D possibly corresponds to TRBD1 (6 bases). Germline values: CDR1 SNHLY, CDR2 FYNNEI. CDR3 length: 19 amino acids. Deletions cut 3 bases from V and 1 base from J, with 19 bases between. DNA for the CDR3: TGTGCCAGCAGTGACGGACCTGGGGGCTTCAGATCTGGGGCCAACGTCCTGACTTTC. As protein: CASSDGPGGFRSGANVLTF.

This chain uses TRBV12-3 or TRBV12-4 with TRBJ1-1; D gene uncertain. Trimming removed 6 bases at V and 0 bases at J, with 8 bases between. CDR3 length: 13 amino acids. The CDR3 region has the DNA TGTGCCAGCAGCCCTAGAATGAACACTGAAGCTTTCTTT. Encoded protein: CASSPRMNTEAFF.

The V gene is TRBV30, the J gene TRBJ1-2; D gene ambiguous. CDR1 is GTSNPN, CDR2 SVGIG, per germline (reference sequence). The CDR3 length is 13 residues. Trimming removed 1 base from V and 3 bases from J, with 9 bases in between. CDR3 DNA: TGTGCCTGGAGTGAGCAGGTTGACTATGGCTACACCTTC. This codes for CAWSEQVDYGYTF.

The CDR3: CASTGSSYNSPLHF. CDR3 bases: TGTGCCAGCACCGGGTCCTCCTATAATTCACCCCTCCACTTT. The V and J genes are TRBV6-5 and TRBJ1-6; D unresolved. Trimming left V 7 bases short and J 0 bases short, with 7 bases between. In germline, CDR1 is MNHEY, CDR2 SVGAGI. This CDR3 comprises 14 residues.

The rearrangement joins TRBV30 to TRBJ2-2, with a possible D match to TRBD1 (6 bases). Trimming took 0 bases from V and 6 from J, leaving 17 bases between them. CDR3 length equals 16 residues. Germline assignment: CDR1 GTSNPN and CDR2 SVGIG (reference sequence). The CDR3: CAWSVSHRVPPGELFF. Here the CDR3 DNA reads TGTGCCTGGAGTGTATCCCACAGGGTTCCTCCCGGGGAGCTGTTTTTT.

The chain has TRBV5-3 and TRBJ2-1, with 7 bases matching TRBD2. TRBV5-3 is placed among ORFs of uncertain function. This CDR3 spans 14 amino acids. J was trimmed by 3 bases and V by 1 base; bases with no gene match: 1. The CDR3 coding sequence is TGTGCCAGAAGCTTGCTAGCGGACTACAATGAGCAGTTCTTC. Translation: CARSLLADYNEQFF.

This sequence joins TRBV15 and TRBJ2-7, with D possibly matching TRBD1 (5 bases). The CDR3 is 13 residues long. V dropped 0 bases and J dropped 6 bases, with 9 bases sitting between them. The germline gives CDR1 LNHNV, CDR2 YYDKDF (reference sequence). CDR3: CATSRELGAEQYF. DNA of the CDR3: TGTGCCACCAGCAGAGAGTTAGGGGCCGAGCAGTACTTC.